These T cell receptor beta chains were read from a single sample in a study of T-cell memory formation after mild COVID-19. From the 5' RACE reads, TCRdb called clonotypes with MiXCR, one entry per CDR3 protein. The sample shows about 140,000 distinct CDR3 sequences, about 14% of them seen only once. The sample was PBMCs or a T cell subset sorted from them (not recorded which). All receptors come from an adult woman who had mild COVID-19 (a few samples of this study predate the infection). Cell type and time point are not known. Each CDR3 is given with its conserved first and last residue.

v_gene: TRBV4-2; len: 15; j_gene: TRBJ2-7; CDR3aa: CASSQEGLGVYEQYF
v_gene: TRBV9; len: 15; j_gene: TRBJ1-5; CDR3aa: CASSVGAASNQPQHF
v_gene: TRBV11-2; len: 14; j_gene: TRBJ1-2; CDR3aa: CASSFRAGSYGYTF
v_gene: TRBV5-6; len: 15; j_gene: TRBJ1-2; CDR3aa: CASSLRSGPYYGYTF
v_gene: TRBV29-1; len: 14; j_gene: TRBJ2-5; CDR3aa: CSVGVVWEQETQYF
v_gene: TRBV3-1; len: 12; j_gene: TRBJ2-1; CDR3aa: CASSHSVNEQFF
v_gene: TRBV19; len: 12; j_gene: TRBJ1-5; CDR3aa: CASSIGNQPQHF
v_gene: TRBV7-9; len: 16; j_gene: TRBJ2-5; CDR3aa: CASSSLIGGDQETQYF
v_gene: TRBV6-6; len: 17; j_gene: TRBJ2-1; CDR3aa: CASSYVVSGLVQNEQFF
v_gene: TRBV5-1; len: 13; j_gene: TRBJ1-1; CDR3aa: CASSWRTGTEAFF
v_gene: TRBV4-2; len: 14; j_gene: TRBJ1-2; CDR3aa: CASSQLGTAYGYTF
v_gene: TRBV3-1; len: 17; j_gene: TRBJ2-1; CDR3aa: CASSQEGLAGWWDEQFF
v_gene: TRBV4-1; len: 13; j_gene: TRBJ2-1; CDR3aa: CASSQRDQLGQFF
v_gene: TRBV5-1; len: 15; j_gene: TRBJ2-7; CDR3aa: CASSPDAGGGYEQYF
v_gene: TRBV9; len: 13; j_gene: TRBJ2-7; CDR3aa: CASSASSGDEQYF
v_gene: TRBV7-8; len: 13; j_gene: TRBJ2-1; CDR3aa: CASSLERGGEQFF
v_gene: TRBV19; len: 13; j_gene: TRBJ2-1; CDR3aa: CASSGQGDNEQFF
v_gene: TRBV7-8; len: 14; j_gene: TRBJ2-7; CDR3aa: CASSPLAGGGEQYF
v_gene: TRBV13; len: 14; j_gene: TRBJ2-7; CDR3aa: CASSLGRSSYEQYF
v_gene: TRBV2; len: 15; j_gene: TRBJ1-5; CDR3aa: CASNEVQGENQPQHF
v_gene: TRBV5-1; len: 16; j_gene: TRBJ2-6; CDR3aa: CASSLNLASGANVLTF
v_gene: TRBV5-5; len: 16; j_gene: TRBJ2-3; CDR3aa: CASSFYLAGGPDTQYF
v_gene: TRBV7-9; len: 15; j_gene: TRBJ2-2; CDR3aa: CASSKTGHYTGELFF
v_gene: TRBV15; len: 15; j_gene: TRBJ2-1; CDR3aa: CATSMSGGRNNEQFF
v_gene: TRBV7-9; len: 16; j_gene: TRBJ2-7; CDR3aa: CASSSNPTSGSYEQYF
v_gene: TRBV5-6; len: 16; j_gene: TRBJ2-5; CDR3aa: CASSRHPSGRGETQYF
v_gene: TRBV12-3/TRBV12-4; len: 13; j_gene: TRBJ2-7; CDR3aa: CASSSGSPCEQYF
v_gene: TRBV4-1; len: 19; j_gene: TRBJ2-1; CDR3aa: CASSPLGGLAGDSYNEQFF
v_gene: TRBV5-1; len: 20; j_gene: TRBJ1-1; CDR3aa: CASSSYPPTRAEYADTEAFF
v_gene: TRBV3-1; len: 14; j_gene: TRBJ2-3; CDR3aa: CASSQWTSTDTQYF
v_gene: TRBV6-2/TRBV6-3; len: 15; j_gene: TRBJ1-2; CDR3aa: CASRGQGFANYGYTF
v_gene: TRBV4-2; len: 15; j_gene: TRBJ2-5; CDR3aa: CASSQEPGRQETQYF
v_gene: TRBV15; len: 14; j_gene: TRBJ1-2; CDR3aa: CATSTMAGFIGYTF
v_gene: TRBV5-1; len: 13; j_gene: TRBJ2-1; CDR3aa: CASSLWQSNEQFF
v_gene: TRBV4-2; len: 14; j_gene: TRBJ1-2; CDR3aa: CASSQDRVDYGYTF
v_gene: TRBV7-9; len: 15; j_gene: TRBJ2-3; CDR3aa: CASSLAEAGGHLGYF
v_gene: TRBV4-2; len: 14; j_gene: TRBJ2-3; CDR3aa: CASSQGSSVSTQYF